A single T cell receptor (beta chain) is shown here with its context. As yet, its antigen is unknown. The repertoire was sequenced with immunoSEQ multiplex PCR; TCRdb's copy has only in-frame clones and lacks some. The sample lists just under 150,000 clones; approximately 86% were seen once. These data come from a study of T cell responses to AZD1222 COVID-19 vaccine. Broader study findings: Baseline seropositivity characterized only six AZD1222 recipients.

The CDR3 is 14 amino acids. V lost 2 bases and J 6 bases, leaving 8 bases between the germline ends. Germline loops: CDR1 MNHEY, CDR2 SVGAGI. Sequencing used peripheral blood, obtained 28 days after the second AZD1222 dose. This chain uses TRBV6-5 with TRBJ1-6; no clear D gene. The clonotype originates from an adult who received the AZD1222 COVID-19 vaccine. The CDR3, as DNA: TGTGCCAGCAGTTACACAATTTCTAATTCACCCCTCCACTTT. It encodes CASSYTISNSPLHF.